The rows below give T cell receptor beta chains drawn from one sample of a study of blood T cells in healthy people across ages. MiXCR, run by TCRdb on the 5' RACE reads, gives a single entry per CDR3 protein. The sample yields fewer than 750,000 distinct CDR3 sequences, 40% to 65% seen once. Material for sequencing was blood. The receptor set was obtained from an elderly woman in good health. CDR3s include the opening cysteine and the closing phenylalanine or tryptophan. The D gene is left open where the match is weak. Size tells how often a clone was seen (once, few, many) or the class of an expanded clone, and some rows leave it out.

>TRBJ2-7|.|TRBV28|many
TGTGCCAGCAGTTTAGGGGGATCTAGAACCTACGAGCAGTACTTC
CASSLGGSRTYEQYF
>TRBJ2-1|TRBD1|TRBV6-2/TRBV6-3|.
TGTGCCAGCAGCCGGGACAGGTTTCTAATAAGCTTCTACAATGAGCAGTTCTTC
CASSRDRFLISFYNEQFF
>TRBJ1-5|.|TRBV7-2|.
TGTGCCAGCAGCTTAGCGCAGGGGAATCAGCCCCAGCATTTT
CASSLAQGNQPQHF
>TRBJ2-2|.|TRBV11-3|.
TGTGCCAGCAGCAAACTTGACACCGGGGAGCTGTTTTTT
CASSKLDTGELFF
>TRBJ2-1|TRBD2|TRBV29-1|many
TGCAGCGTCGAGGCGGTCCTAGCGGGAGGGTTCAATGAGCAGTTCTTC
CSVEAVLAGGFNEQFF
>TRBJ1-5|.|TRBV2|.
TGTGCCAGCAGTACTACTCAGGGGACGGTTCAGCCCCAGCATTTT
CASSTTQGTVQPQHF
>TRBJ2-6|.|TRBV13|few
TGTGCCAGCAGCTTCCTGACAGGTCCCCCCTCTGGGGCCAACGTCCTGACTTTC
CASSFLTGPPSGANVLTF
>TRBJ2-3|.|TRBV28|once
TGTGCCAGCAGTTTATTGCGTATCGAGGGGGGGCCAGATACGCAGTATTTT
CASSLLRIEGGPDTQYF
>TRBJ1-6|TRBD1|TRBV25-1|.
TGTGCCAGCAGTGCCCGACAGGGTTTTTCACCCCTCCACTTT
CASSARQGFSPLHF
>TRBJ2-2|.|TRBV11-2|.
TGTGCCAGCAGCTCTACCACAGGGAGGGCCGGGGAGCTGTTTTTT
CASSSTTGRAGELFF
>TRBJ2-1|TRBD2|TRBV20-1|many
TGCAGTGCTCCCTCAACCAGGACTAGCGGCTACAATGAGCAGTTCTTC
CSAPSTRTSGYNEQFF
>TRBJ2-1|.|TRBV5-1|many
TGCGCCAGCAGCTTACAGGACAATTACAATGAGCAGTTCTTC
CASSLQDNYNEQFF
>TRBJ2-1|.|TRBV6-6|few
TGTGCCAGCAGTTACACCCCCGGGAGTGAGCAGTTCTTC
CASSYTPGSEQFF
>TRBJ1-1|TRBD1|TRBV29-1|once
TGCAGCGTTGTCCGGGACAGGGTTTTTCCTCCTGAAGCTTTCTTT
CSVVRDRVFPPEAFF
>TRBJ2-5|.|TRBV29-1|once
TGCAGCGTTGAATTATCTGGGCAGCAAGAGACCCAGTACTTC
CSVELSGQQETQYF
>TRBJ2-7|.|TRBV20-1|medium-sized
TGCAGTGCTAGTTCGGTACTTGATGGCGAGCAGTACTTC
CSASSVLDGEQYF
>TRBJ2-5|.|TRBV24-1|.
TGTGCCACCAGTGATTTCCCCGGGGAGACCCAGTACTTC
CATSDFPGETQYF
>TRBJ2-1|TRBD2|TRBV5-1|many
TGCGCCAGCAGCTTTAGCGGGGGGGCCTCCTACAATGAGCAGTTCTTC
CASSFSGGASYNEQFF
>TRBJ2-3|TRBD2|TRBV2|.
TGTGCCAGCAGTGGGACTAGCGGGGACACAGATACGCAGTATTTT
CASSGTSGDTDTQYF
>TRBJ1-3|.|TRBV19|.
TGTGCCAGTGGGGACCGGACTGGAAACACCATATATTTT
CASGDRTGNTIYF
>TRBJ2-1|.|TRBV15|.
TGTGCCACCAGCAGAGATCAGCTCTACAATGAGCAGTTCTTC
CATSRDQLYNEQFF
>TRBJ2-1|.|TRBV2|.
TGTGCCAGCAGCCCCCGTCACAGGGCCAGCTCCTACAATGAGCAGTTCTTC
CASSPRHRASSYNEQFF
>TRBJ2-5|.|TRBV28|.
TGTGCCAGCAGTTTAGTGACTACCCCCTGGGAGCAGTACTTC
CASSLVTTPWEQYF
>TRBJ1-6|TRBD1|TRBV6-6|.
TGTGCCAGCAGTTACTCACTTTCTGGGACAGAGCCGTCACCCCTCCACTTT
CASSYSLSGTEPSPLHF
>TRBJ2-1|TRBD2|TRBV6-5|.
TGTGCCAGCAGACTAGCGGGAGTCCTCAATGAGCAGTTCTTC
CASRLAGVLNEQFF
>TRBJ2-7|.|TRBV28|many
TGTGCCAGCAGTTCAGGGGCGAACCTCTACGAGCAGTACTTC
CASSSGANLYEQYF
>TRBJ2-2|.|TRBV9|.
TGTGCCAGCAGCCCTCGAGCCCCGACAGAGGGGACCACCGGGGAGCTGTTTTTT
CASSPRAPTEGTTGELFF
>TRBJ2-3|.|TRBV10-3|many
TGTGCCATCAGTCCTGGACGGACGACGGGCACAGATACGCAGTATTTT
CAISPGRTTGTDTQYF
>TRBJ2-3|.|TRBV12-3/TRBV12-4|.
TGTGCCAGCGCTGGACCAGCGGGCACAGATACGCAGTATTTT
CASAGPAGTDTQYF
>TRBJ2-3|TRBD1|TRBV6-6|many
TGTGCCAGCAGTTGGACAGGGGGGCCTCCTAGCACAGATACGCAGTATTTT
CASSWTGGPPSTDTQYF
>TRBJ1-5|.|TRBV15|many
TGTGCCACCGGGAAAGATGGTCAGGGATATAGCAATCAGCCCCAGCATTTT
CATGKDGQGYSNQPQHF
>TRBJ1-3|.|TRBV12-3/TRBV12-4|once
TGTGCCAGCAGGGTCCGAAACACCATATATTTT
CASRVRNTIYF
>TRBJ2-1|TRBD2|TRBV5-1|.
TGCGCCAGCAGCTTGGGAACTAGCGGGAGTCGCAATGAGCAGTTCTTC
CASSLGTSGSRNEQFF
>TRBJ2-3|.|TRBV7-9|.
TGTGCCAGCAGCTTCGAACGGACCACAGATACGCAGTATTTT
CASSFERTTDTQYF
>TRBJ2-1|.|TRBV7-9|few
TGTGCCAGCAGCTTCAGTTTTGAGCAGTTCTTC
CASSFSFEQFF
>TRBJ2-7|TRBD2|TRBV10-3|few
TGTGCCATTGCGGGAGGGAACAATGAGCAGTACTTC
CAIAGGNNEQYF
>TRBJ2-5|.|TRBV29-1|many
TGCAGCGTTGAAGAGACCCAGTACTTC
CSVEETQYF
>TRBJ1-1|TRBD1|TRBV12-3/TRBV12-4|.
TGTGCCAGCACCGAGGGACAGTCGAACACTGAAGCTTTCTTT
CASTEGQSNTEAFF
>TRBJ1-1|TRBD1|TRBV6-5|.
TGTGCCAGCAGAACGGGACAGGGGAACACTGAAGCTTTCTTT
CASRTGQGNTEAFF
>TRBJ2-5|.|TRBV2|.
TGTGCCAGCACCGAAGGCAGCCAAGAGACCCAGTACTTC
CASTEGSQETQYF
>TRBJ1-1|.|TRBV27|.
TGTGCCAGCAGTTTAAAAGGCCGGAACACTGAAGCTTTCTTT
CASSLKGRNTEAFF
>TRBJ2-7|.|TRBV9|.
TGTGCCAGCAGCGTAGATGGAAACTCCTACGAGCAGTACTTC
CASSVDGNSYEQYF
>TRBJ2-7|TRBD2|TRBV27|.
TGTGCCAGCGGCTATGGCCTAGCGGGAAGCTACGAGCAGTACTTC
CASGYGLAGSYEQYF
>TRBJ2-3|TRBD2|TRBV30|many
TGTGCCTGGAGCGAGACTAGCGGGGGGGCAGATACGCAGTATTTT
CAWSETSGGADTQYF
>TRBJ2-1|.|TRBV14|.
TGTGCCAGCAGCCACGTCGGGCGGGCGGGGAACAATGAGCAGTTCTTC
CASSHVGRAGNNEQFF
>TRBJ1-4|TRBD1|TRBV25-1|many
TGTGCCAGCAGTAGGGGGGACAGCCCGATTAATGAAAAACTGTTTTTT
CASSRGDSPINEKLFF
>TRBJ2-6|.|TRBV12-3/TRBV12-4|.
TGTGCCAGCATTTGGAGGGGGGGCTCTGGGGCCAACGTCCTGACTTTC
CASIWRGGSGANVLTF
>TRBJ2-1|TRBD2|TRBV7-2|many
TGTGCCAGCAGCGACCAGAGCGGGGGGTTCGATGAGCAGTTCTTC
CASSDQSGGFDEQFF
>TRBJ2-2|TRBD1|TRBV6-5|.
TGTGCCAGCACCTGGGGGACAGGGCGCACCGGGGAGCTGTTTTTT
CASTWGTGRTGELFF
>TRBJ2-1|TRBD1|TRBV5-1|.
TGCGCCAGCAGCCCAACCGGGACAGGGGGGAAAGTAGAGCAGTTCTTC
CASSPTGTGGKVEQFF
>TRBJ2-1|TRBD2|TRBV11-2|.
TGTGCCAGCAGCTTTGGCCGACTAGCGACCCACAATGAGCAGTTCTTC
CASSFGRLATHNEQFF
>TRBJ1-2|.|TRBV29-1|.
TGCAGCGTTGCTGCTGGGTGGGAACGAGGTGGCTACACCTTC
CSVAAGWERGGYTF
>TRBJ2-5|.|TRBV28|.
TGTGCCAGCAGTTCAGGCCCATCAACGGAGACCCAGTACTTC
CASSSGPSTETQYF
>TRBJ2-1|.|TRBV20-1|few
TGCAGTGCTAGTTCCCCCAAGCGCACGTACAATGAGCAGTTCTTC
CSASSPKRTYNEQFF
>TRBJ2-2|TRBD1|TRBV7-3|.
TGTGCCAGCAGCTTTCAGTCCGGGACAGGACGTCTCAGGGAGCTGTTTTTT
CASSFQSGTGRLRELFF
>TRBJ2-3|TRBD1|TRBV7-9|many
TGTGCCAGCAGTCGACAGGGACCTAGCACAGATACGCAGTATTTT
CASSRQGPSTDTQYF
>TRBJ2-7|TRBD2|TRBV9|many
TGTGCCAGCAGCACCGGGACTAGCGGGGGGACCTACGAGCAGTACTTC
CASSTGTSGGTYEQYF
>TRBJ2-2|.|TRBV5-5|few
TGTGCCAGCAGAATAGACAGGAACAAAAACACCGGGGAGCTGTTTTTT
CASRIDRNKNTGELFF